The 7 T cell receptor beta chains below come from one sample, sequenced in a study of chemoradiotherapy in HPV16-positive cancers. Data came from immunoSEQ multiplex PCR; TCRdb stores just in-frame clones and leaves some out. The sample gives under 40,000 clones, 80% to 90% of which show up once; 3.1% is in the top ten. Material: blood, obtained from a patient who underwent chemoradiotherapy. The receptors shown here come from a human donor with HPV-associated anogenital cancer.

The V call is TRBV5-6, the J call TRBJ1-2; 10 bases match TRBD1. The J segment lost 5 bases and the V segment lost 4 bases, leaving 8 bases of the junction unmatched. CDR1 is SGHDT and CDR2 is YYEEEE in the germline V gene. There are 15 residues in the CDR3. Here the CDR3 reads CASSAPGQGLYGYTF. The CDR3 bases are TGTGCCAGCAGCGCGCCGGGACAGGGGCTGTATGGCTACACCTTC.

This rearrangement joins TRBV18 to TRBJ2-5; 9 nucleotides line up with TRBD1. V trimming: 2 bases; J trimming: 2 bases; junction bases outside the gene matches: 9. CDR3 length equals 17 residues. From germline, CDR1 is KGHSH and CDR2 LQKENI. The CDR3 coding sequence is TGTGCCAGCTCACCAGTCATCACAGGGGGCGGGCAAGAGACCCAGTACTTC. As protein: CASSPVITGGGQETQYF.

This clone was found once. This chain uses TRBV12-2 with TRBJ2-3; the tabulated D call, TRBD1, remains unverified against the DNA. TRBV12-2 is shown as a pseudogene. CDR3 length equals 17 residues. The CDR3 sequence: CASRLGVWQVSTDTQYF. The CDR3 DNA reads TGTGCAAGTCGCTTAGGGGTATGGCAGGTTAGCACAGATACGCAGTATTTT.

CDR3 in DNA: TGCGCCAGCAGTAGAGCGGGGGGAAGCACAGATACGCAGTATTTT. The encoded protein is CASSRAGGSTDTQYF. The chain links TRBV10-2 to TRBJ2-3; 9 bases agree with TRBD2. The trim removed 5 bases at V and 0 bases at J, leaving 3 bases unmatched. Germline V lookup: CDR1 WSHSY, CDR2 SAAADI. The CDR3 spans 15 residues.

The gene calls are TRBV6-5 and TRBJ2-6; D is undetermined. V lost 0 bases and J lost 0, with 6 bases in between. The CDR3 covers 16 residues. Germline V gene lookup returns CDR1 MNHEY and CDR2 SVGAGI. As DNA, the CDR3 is TGTGCCAGCAGTTACTCGACCGCCTCTGGGGCCAACGTCCTGACTTTC. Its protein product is CASSYSTASGANVLTF.

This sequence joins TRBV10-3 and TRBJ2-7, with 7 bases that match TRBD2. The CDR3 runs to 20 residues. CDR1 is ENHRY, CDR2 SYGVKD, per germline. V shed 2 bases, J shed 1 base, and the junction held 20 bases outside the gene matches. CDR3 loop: CAISEPSAVRGLRPSYEQYF. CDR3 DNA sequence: TGTGCCATCAGTGAGCCATCGGCAGTCCGGGGACTACGACCTTCCTACGAGCAGTACTTC.

In DNA form, the CDR3 reads TGCGCCAGCAGCTTGGTAGGAGTTTCTGGAAACACCATATATTTT. It encodes CASSLVGVSGNTIYF. The chain uses TRBV5-1 and TRBJ1-3; D is unclear. Germline CDR1 reads SGHRS; CDR2 reads YFSETQ. The CDR3 runs to 15 residues. V was trimmed by 0 bases and J by 1 base, leaving 8 bases between them.